This T cell receptor beta chain was observed in a study of T-cell memory formation after mild COVID-19. On the study more broadly: Clusters of TCRs were largely donor specific.

Germline V lookup: CDR1 SGHAT, CDR2 FQDESV (reference sequence). The CDR3 length is 16 residues. With 0 bases removed from V and 3 bases from J, the gap between germline ends came to 12 bases. In regard to this clonotype: The antigen is unknown.

Researchers used 5'RACE with constant-segment primers to make TCR alpha and TCR beta cDNA libraries that carry sample barcodes and UMIs. One entry per CDR3 protein, called by TCRdb with MiXCR from the 5' RACE reads. The table has 58,000 or so distinct CDR3 sequences, roughly a quarter seen once. Study-wide results and caveats: Clones contracting over day 15 to 85 were CD4/CD8 balanced, with later expanders leaning CD4+.

Sequenced sample: PBMCs or a T cell subset sorted from them (not recorded which). The TCR comes from a man aged 18 to 29 who had mild COVID-19 (a few samples of this study predate the infection). Cell type and time point are not known. The chain is built from TRBV11-1 and TRBJ2-1; the D gene is possibly TRBD1 (6 bases). The CDR3 bases are TGTGCCAGCAGCTTAGCTGCAGGGACAAGCTACAATGAGCAGTTCTTC. Encoded protein: CASSLAAGTSYNEQFF.